This T cell receptor (beta chain) stems from a study of blood T cell repertoires in COVID-19. Study-wide context: PBMCs, B-cell-depleted T cells, or T cells provided the cDNA or gDNA that made up the material.

Repertoires were generated with immunoSEQ multiplex PCR, while TCRdb's copy carries only in-frame clones and drops some. The table records 110,000 or so clones, approximately 84% of them present only once. V lost 3 bases, J lost 1 base, and 12 bases lay in between. Germline loops: CDR1 SGHRS, CDR2 YFSETQ. The CDR3 runs to 15 residues. V is TRBV5-1 and J is TRBJ2-3; D might be TRBD2 (6 bases). The specimen sequenced was peripheral blood. This TCR was recovered from a man aged 50 or older with acute or convalescent COVID-19. The DNA for the CDR3 is TGCGCCAGCAGCTGGGACTCCAAAGGCACAGATACGCAGTATTTT. Protein sequence: CASSWDSKGTDTQYF.